These 23 T cell receptor beta chains share one sample of origin, sequenced in a study of cytomegalovirus exposure and HLA in healthy donors. This PCR relied on a set of 60 Vbeta primers and 13 Jbeta primers. Profiled with immunoSEQ multiplex PCR; TCRdb holds only in-frame clones, not every one. This sample's table reports some 76,000 clones. Sequencing used PBMCs. All receptors derive from a boy aged 5-17 years in good health and CMV-seronegative.

V and J are TRBV27 and TRBJ2-2; no firm D call. V gave up 3 bases and J gave up 5 bases, with 10 bases separating them. The CDR3 is made up of 14 amino acids. CDR1 is MNHEY, CDR2 SMNVEV, per germline (reference sequence). Here the CDR3 DNA reads TGTGCCAGCAGTTTCGCTGGTAGTACCGGGGAGCTGTTTTTT. Residues: CASSFAGSTGELFF.

V usage is TRBV30 and J usage is TRBJ1-1; weak D call: TRBD1 (6 bases). The CDR3 runs 13 residues. In germline, CDR1 is GTSNPN, CDR2 SVGIG (reference sequence). Between the trimmed V and J ends, which lost 3 bases and 1 base, there was a span of 9 bases. The CDR3 coding sequence is TGTGCCTGGAGGACACAGGGGAACACTGAAGCTTTCTTT. Translating gives CAWRTQGNTEAFF.

This chain links TRBV9 with TRBJ2-7; 7 bases match TRBD2. V lost 2 bases and J lost 0; bases outside the gene matches: 5. This CDR3 region has 15 residues. Germline V lookup: CDR1 SGDLS, CDR2 YYNGEE. Here the CDR3 reads CASSVTGGSSYEQYF. The CDR3 region has the DNA TGTGCCAGCAGCGTCACTGGCGGGAGCTCCTACGAGCAGTACTTC.

The rearrangement uses TRBV25-1 and TRBJ1-5, with TRBD1 as a possible D gene (6 bases). There are 16 residues in the CDR3. From germline, CDR1 is MGHDK and CDR2 SYGVNS. The V gene lost 4 bases and the J gene lost 0 bases, with 13 bases spanning the gap. The CDR3 DNA reads TGTGCCAGCAGTGGTCGGGACACCACTAGCAATCAGCCCCAGCATTTT. Amino acids: CASSGRDTTSNQPQHF.

J is TRBJ1-1 and V is TRBV29-1, with D possibly TRBD1 on 6 matching bases. Germline CDR1 SQVTM, CDR2 ANQGSEA. The CDR3 spans 13 residues. V lost 8 bases, J lost 7 bases, and 20 bases lay in between. CDR3 sequence: CSSRPGGAVEAFF. The CDR3 coding sequence is TGCAGCTCCCGCCCCGGGGGGGCGGTTGAAGCTTTCTTT.

This chain joins TRBV5-8 and TRBJ2-3; 12 bases are a match to TRBD2. Germline V gene data show CDR1 as SGHTS and CDR2 as YDEGEE. This CDR3 contains 16 residues. The J segment lost 5 bases and the V segment lost 0 bases, leaving 4 bases of the junction unmatched. CDR3 loop: CASSLGLAGEVDTQYF. In DNA, the CDR3 is TGTGCCAGCAGCTTGGGACTAGCGGGGGAGGTAGATACGCAGTATTTT.

The rearrangement uses TRBV11-2 and TRBJ2-2; TRBD2 might be the D (5 bases). The CDR3 spans 13 residues. V was cut by 3 bases and J by 7 bases, with 9 bases left in between. Germline lookup yields CDR1 SGHAT and CDR2 FQNNGV. The CDR3 region has the DNA TGTGCCAGCAGCTTGAGGGTAGGCGGGGAGCTGTTTTTT. It translates to CASSLRVGGELFF.

The gene calls are TRBV6-4 and TRBJ1-1, with D perhaps matching TRBD1 (5 bases). CDR3 length equals 13 residues. Germline V gene sequence: CDR1 MRHNA, CDR2 SNTAGT. The ends were cut back, 5 bases at V and 5 bases at J, with 12 bases in the middle. The CDR3 DNA reads as TGTGCCAGCAGTCCCGGGGGAGGGACTGAAGCTTTCTTT. Translated, it gives CASSPGGGTEAFF.

J is TRBJ1-1 and V is TRBV5-4; 7 bases fit TRBD1. CDR1 is SGHNT, CDR2 YYREEE, per germline (reference sequence). The CDR3 covers 15 residues. After removal of 0 bases from V and 3 bases from J, the junction contained 5 bases not matched to a gene. This CDR3 reads CASSLAVRGDTEAFF. DNA of the CDR3: TGTGCCAGCAGCTTGGCCGTCAGGGGGGACACTGAAGCTTTCTTT.

The chain combines TRBV10-1 with TRBJ2-5; no clear D. V was shortened by 4 bases and J by 1 base, with 7 bases between the two germline ends. Germline CDR1 is WNHNN and CDR2 is SYGVQD (reference sequence). This CDR3 is 13 amino acids long. The CDR3 here is CASSGHFQETQYF. The CDR3 nucleotides read TGCGCCAGCAGTGGACATTTCCAAGAGACCCAGTACTTC.

The chain joins TRBV6-5 to TRBJ1-2; D is ambiguous. The CDR3 has 14 residues. Between the trimmed V and J ends, which lost 4 bases and 8 bases, there was a span of 17 bases. CDR1 is MNHEY, CDR2 SVGAGI, per germline. The CDR3 nucleotides are TGTGCCAGCAGTTTCGCCCACAGCCCCGACGGCTACACCTTC. Translating gives CASSFAHSPDGYTF.

The chain employs TRBV4-2 and TRBJ2-1, with TRBD2 matching 10 bases. In germline, CDR1 is LGHNA, CDR2 YNFKEQ. The CDR3 runs to 16 residues. With V trimmed by 4 bases and J by 8 bases, 11 bases remained unmatched. The CDR3 region is CASSPRSGGAGDEQFF. CDR3 sequence (DNA): TGTGCCAGCAGCCCTCGGAGCGGGGGGGCCGGGGATGAGCAGTTCTTC.

The CDR3 DNA follows: TGTGCCAGCAGCTTTCGGACTGCCGCTGTGGAGACCCAGTACTTC. As protein: CASSFRTAAVETQYF. The V gene is TRBV5-6, the J gene TRBJ2-5; D possibly corresponds to TRBD2 (5 bases). The CDR3 is 15 residues long. Germline-derived CDR1 and CDR2 are SGHDT and YYEEEE. V gave up 2 bases and J gave up 5 bases, with 16 bases separating them.

V and J are TRBV18 and TRBJ2-3; TRBD2 matches at 8 bases. CDR3 length: 16 residues. Germline assignment: CDR1 KGHSH and CDR2 LQKENI. V lost 1 base and J lost 2; bases outside the gene matches: 5. DNA of the CDR3: TGTGCCAGCTCACCACTCAGCGGGGGAATCACAGATACGCAGTATTTT. Residues: CASSPLSGGITDTQYF.

As concerns this clone: One end of the junction is discordant with germline, which a read error may explain. The chain uses TRBV30 and TRBJ2-5, with 14 bases that match TRBD2. Germline V lookup: CDR1 GTSNPN, CDR2 SVGIG (reference sequence). The CDR3 is 13 residues long. The CDR3 coding sequence is TGTGCCCACGAGGGACTAGCGGGAGAGGCCCAGTACTTC. Protein product: CAHEGLAGEAQYF. Filled out from reference TRBV30 and TRBJ2-5, the complete variable domain reads SQTIHQWPATLVQPVGSPLSLECTVEGTSNPNLYWYRQAAGRGLQLLFYSVGIGQISSEVPQNLSASRPQDRQFILSSKKLLLSDSGFYLCAHEGLAGEAQYFGPGTRLLVL.

The chain carries TRBV19 and TRBJ2-3, with D unresolved. Per the germline V gene, CDR1 is LNHDA and CDR2 is SQIVND (reference sequence). Trimming left V 3 bases short and J 0 bases short, with 7 bases between. The CDR3 loop spans 14 amino acids. This CDR3 is CASSMRQSTDTQYF. The CDR3 bases are TGTGCCAGTAGTATGCGCCAAAGCACAGATACGCAGTATTTT.

J is TRBJ1-3 and V is TRBV9, with 7 bases identical to TRBD1. The germline CDR1 and CDR2 sequences are SGDLS and YYNGEE. This CDR3 spans 18 amino acids. The J segment lost 1 base and the V segment lost 1 base, leaving 11 bases of the junction unmatched. CDR3 nucleotide sequence: TGTGCCAGCAGCGTAAAGTTTGACAGGGTCGATTCTGGAAACACCATATATTTT. It yields the protein CASSVKFDRVDSGNTIYF.

The chain is built from TRBV5-6 and TRBJ2-3, with 10 positions matching TRBD2. CDR1 is SGHDT, CDR2 YYEEEE, per germline. Unmatched junction bases numbered 3, after V lost 0 bases and J lost 2 bases. The CDR3 loop spans 16 amino acids. The CDR3 spells CASSLVLAGLTDTQYF. Written as DNA, the CDR3 is TGTGCCAGCAGCTTGGTACTAGCGGGACTCACAGATACGCAGTATTTT.

The V call is TRBV30, the J call TRBJ1-1; 9 bases map to TRBD1. V lost 2 bases, J lost 0 bases, and 4 bases stayed unmatched. The CDR3 is made up of 15 amino acids. The V gene's germline CDR1 is GTSNPN and CDR2 SVGIG (reference sequence). The CDR3, as DNA: TGTGCCTGGAGTTCCAGACAGGGGGTGAACACTGAAGCTTTCTTT. Protein product: CAWSSRQGVNTEAFF.

The CDR3 DNA reads TGCGCCAGCAGCCAGGGTCGGATGGGTGAAAAACTGTTTTTT. Its translation is CASSQGRMGEKLFF. V is TRBV5-1 and J is TRBJ1-4; D might be TRBD1 (5 bases). The length of the CDR3 is 14 residues. Per germline, CDR1 SGHRS and CDR2 YFSETQ. Trimming took off 4 bases at V and 7 bases at J, with 14 bases between the two ends.

The chain employs TRBV10-2 and TRBJ1-1; D unclear. V gave up 2 bases and J gave up 4 bases, with 14 bases separating them. The V gene's germline CDR1 is WSHSY and CDR2 SAAADI. The CDR3 sequence is 15 residues long. The CDR3 region is CASSERTNEGTEAFF. CDR3 DNA sequence: TGCGCCAGCAGTGAGCGGACTAACGAGGGCACTGAAGCTTTCTTT.

The rearrangement uses TRBV4-1 and TRBJ1-2; a possible D gene is TRBD1 (5 bases). The germline gives CDR1 MGHRA, CDR2 YSYEKL. The V end lost 1 base, the J end lost 7 bases, and 16 bases lay between the germline ends. The CDR3 has 15 amino acids. The CDR3 nucleotides read TGCGCCAGCAGCCAAGGGTTAGGGGTTGTAGGTGGCTACACCTTC. Its translation is CASSQGLGVVGGYTF.

The chain couples TRBV11-1 to TRBJ1-1, with D uncertain. The germline V and J ends were trimmed by 5 bases and 2 bases, with 9 bases remaining between them. Germline CDR1 SGHAT, CDR2 FQDESV (reference sequence). CDR3 length equals 13 residues. CDR3: CASSRELNTEAFF. The CDR3 region has the DNA TGTGCCAGCAGCCGAGAGTTAAACACTGAAGCTTTCTTT. The entire variable domain, with the rest obtained from reference TRBV11-1 and TRBJ1-1, is as follows: EAEVAQSPRYKITEKSQAVAFWCDPISGHATLYWYRQILGQGPELLVQFQDESVVDDSQLPKDRFSAERLKGVDSTLKIQPAELGDSAMYLCASSRELNTEAFFGQGTRLTVV.